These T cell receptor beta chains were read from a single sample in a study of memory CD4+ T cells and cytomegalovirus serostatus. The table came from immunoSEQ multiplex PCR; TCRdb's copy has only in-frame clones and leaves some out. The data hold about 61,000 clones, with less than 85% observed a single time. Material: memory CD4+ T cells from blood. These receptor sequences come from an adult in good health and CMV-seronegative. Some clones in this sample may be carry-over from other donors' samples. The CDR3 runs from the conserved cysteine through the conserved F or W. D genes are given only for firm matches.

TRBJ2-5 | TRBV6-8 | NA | CASSYGVWYLQTETQYF
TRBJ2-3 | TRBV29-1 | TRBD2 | CSVGTSGADTQYF
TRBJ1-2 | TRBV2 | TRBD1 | CASSLQGNGYTF
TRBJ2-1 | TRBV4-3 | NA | CASSQGLGKGNEQFF
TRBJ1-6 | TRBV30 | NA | CAWSGQGLPSAPLHF
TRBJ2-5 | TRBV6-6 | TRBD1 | CASSYSTGVETQYF
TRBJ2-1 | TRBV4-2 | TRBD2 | CASSLGWTSGYNEQFF
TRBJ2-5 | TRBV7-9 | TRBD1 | CASIPGQGKTQYF
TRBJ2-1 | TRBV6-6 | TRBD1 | CASLDRGNNEQFF
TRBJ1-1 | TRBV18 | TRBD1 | CASSVQGVVMNTEAFF
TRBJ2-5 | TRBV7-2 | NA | CASSAGLEETQYF
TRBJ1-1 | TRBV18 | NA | CASSPWDGSNTEAFF
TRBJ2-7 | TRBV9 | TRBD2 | CASSVGTSGGIGEQYF